The 26 T cell receptor beta chains below come from one sample, sequenced in a study of blood T cells in healthy people across ages. Using a J-beta primer mix together with a sample-barcoded 5' primer, a second PCR was run for roughly 7 to 11 cycles. TCRdb called the 5' RACE reads again in MiXCR, with one record for every CDR3 protein. The sample includes approximately 770,000 distinct CDR3 sequences, 55% to 70% seen only once; the top ten take approximately 21%. Sequenced material: blood. Every receptor here comes from a man younger than 40 in good health.

The chain couples TRBV6-5 to TRBJ1-1; D gene unclear. Germline V lookup: CDR1 MNHEY, CDR2 SVGAGI. V gave up 5 bases and J gave up 1 base, with 11 bases separating them. The CDR3 runs to 14 residues. CDR3 DNA sequence: TGTGCCAGCAGTCCTTATTACTGGAACACTGAAGCTTTCTTT. Protein: CASSPYYWNTEAFF.

The chain carries TRBV14 and TRBJ2-7; D remains ambiguous. Germline V gene lookup returns CDR1 SGHDN and CDR2 FVKESK. This CDR3 spans 12 amino acids. The germline V and J ends were trimmed by 4 bases and 7 bases, with 11 bases remaining between them. CDR3 protein: CASSRVVWEQYF. CDR3 DNA sequence: TGTGCCAGCAGCCGAGTAGTTTGGGAGCAGTACTTC.

This clonotype has a handful of counts. The chain couples TRBV20-1 to TRBJ2-1, with 7 bases fitting TRBD2. CDR3 length: 19 residues. CDR1 and CDR2 from the germline V gene are DFQATT and SNEGSKA (reference sequence). With 0 bases clipped from V and 9 bases from J, the junction kept 23 bases outside the gene matches. CDR3 loop: CSARDISQRDFGGVSEQFF. For the CDR3, the DNA is TGCAGTGCTAGAGATATCTCCCAGCGGGATTTCGGTGGAGTTAGTGAGCAGTTCTTC.

The V gene is TRBV25-1, the J gene TRBJ2-1, with 7 bases identical to TRBD2. Trimming at V came to 2 bases and at J to 2 bases, leaving 3 bases not matched to a gene. Germline V lookup: CDR1 MGHDK, CDR2 SYGVNS. This CDR3 region has 15 residues. The CDR3 DNA follows: TGTGCCAGCAGTGAAAGTGGGGGGGCCTACAATGAGCAGTTCTTC. Protein product: CASSESGGAYNEQFF.

This rearrangement joins TRBV15 to TRBJ2-1; TRBD2 matches 8 bases. Germline CDR1 and CDR2: LNHNV and YYDKDF (reference sequence). The CDR3 length is 16 residues. The J segment lost 5 bases and the V segment lost 0 bases, leaving 6 bases of the junction unmatched. CDR3 sequence (DNA): TGTGCCACCAGCAGAGAATCTAGCGGGTGGGACAATGAGCAGTTCTTC. Translating gives CATSRESSGWDNEQFF.

The gene calls are TRBV6-2 or TRBV6-3 and TRBJ1-2; D unresolved. The CDR3 runs 13 residues. Germline V gene sequence: CDR1 MNHEY, CDR2 SVGEGT. Trimming left V 8 bases short and J 3 bases short, with 13 bases between. For the CDR3, the DNA is TGTGCCAGCTGGGCTTGGGTCGACTATGGCTACACCTTC. Protein sequence: CASWAWVDYGYTF.

This clonotype was seen just once. The V and J genes are TRBV6-1 and TRBJ1-2, with a weak D call TRBD1 (6 bases). V lost 0 bases to trimming and J lost 3 bases, with 17 bases between them. The CDR3 sequence is 17 residues long. Germline CDR1 is MNHNS and CDR2 is SASEGT. In nucleotides, the CDR3 is TGTGCCAGCAGTGAAGCGCTAATCAGGGGCAGTTACTATGGCTACACCTTC. Its translation: CASSEALIRGSYYGYTF.

The chain joins TRBV2 to TRBJ2-7; D might be TRBD2 (6 bases). CDR1 SNHLY and CDR2 FYNNEI come from the germline V gene. The CDR3 runs 13 residues. V was pared by 3 bases and J by 2 bases, with 8 bases between. The CDR3 bases are TGTGCCAGCAGTGATTGGACTACCTACGAGCAGTACTTC. Its protein product is CASSDWTTYEQYF.

The V gene is TRBV6-5, the J gene TRBJ1-6; D is perhaps TRBD1 (6 bases). Germline CDR1 reads MNHEY; CDR2 reads SVGAGI. Trimming took off 2 bases at V and 4 bases at J, with 15 bases between the two ends. The CDR3 loop spans 17 amino acids. This chain's CDR3 is CASSYSQDRRYNSPLHF. In DNA form, the CDR3 reads TGTGCCAGCAGTTACAGTCAGGACAGAAGATATAATTCACCCCTCCACTTT.

The chain employs TRBV20-1 and TRBJ2-7; D possibly corresponds to TRBD1 (6 bases). The germline V and J ends were trimmed by 2 bases and 2 bases, with 13 bases remaining between them. The CDR3 loop spans 14 amino acids. Germline CDR1 DFQATT, CDR2 SNEGSKA (reference sequence). CDR3 coding DNA: TGCAGTGCTAGAAGTAGGGGGTTCCCCTACGAGCAGTACTTC. Its translation is CSARSRGFPYEQYF.

This clonotype was counted a few times. This CDR3 reads CASSYSGSGGAYVTDTQYF. CDR3 nucleotides: TGTGCCAGCAGTTACTCTGGTAGCGGGGGAGCGTACGTCACAGATACGCAGTATTTT. The chain couples TRBV6-5 to TRBJ2-3, with 9 positions matching TRBD2. Germline CDR1 is MNHEY and CDR2 is SVGAGI. CDR3 size: 19 residues. Trimming removed 0 bases from V and 2 bases from J; junction bases left unmatched: 12.

The rearrangement links TRBV6-5 to TRBJ2-1; the D gene is possibly TRBD2 (5 bases). The CDR3 extends over 14 amino acids. Germline-derived CDR1 and CDR2 are MNHEY and SVGAGI. Between the trimmed V and J ends, which lost 8 bases and 0 bases, there was a span of 11 bases. As DNA, the CDR3 is TGTGCCAGCGGGGTTGCGGGCTCCTACAATGAGCAGTTCTTC. As protein: CASGVAGSYNEQFF.

The CDR3 nucleotides read TGTGCCAGCAACAGCAGTCCTAACTATGGCTACACCTTC. Its protein is CASNSSPNYGYTF. The chain links TRBV7-9 to TRBJ1-2, with unresolved D. Trimming cost V 7 bases and J 0 bases, with 9 bases left between them. The CDR3 has 13 amino acids. CDR1 and CDR2 (germline): SEHNR, FQNEAQ (reference sequence). Based on the CDR3 plus reference TRBV7-9 and TRBJ1-2, the full variable domain is DTGVSQNPRHKITKRGQNVTFRCDPISEHNRLYWYRQTLGQGPEFLTYFQNEAQLEKSRLLSDRFSAERPKGSFSTLEIQRTEQGDSAMYLCASNSSPNYGYTFGSGTRLTVV.

The rearrangement links TRBV5-1 to TRBJ1-1; 7 bases match TRBD1. V dropped 3 bases and J dropped 0; count of bases not matched to a gene: 5. Per the germline V gene, CDR1 is SGHRS and CDR2 is YFSETQ. CDR3 size: 15 residues. In DNA, the CDR3 is TGCGCCAGCAGCTCTCCCGGGACAGTGAACACTGAAGCTTTCTTT. It translates to CASSSPGTVNTEAFF.

Only a few counts were recorded for this clonotype. The chain links TRBV12-3 or TRBV12-4 to TRBJ2-7, with D possibly TRBD1 on 6 matching bases. V shed 3 bases and J shed 6 bases, with 15 bases lying between them. There are 14 residues in the CDR3. The CDR3 reads CASSFGGHVFEQYF. As DNA, the CDR3 is TGTGCCAGCAGTTTTGGGGGACACGTCTTCGAGCAGTACTTC.

This clonotype has just one count. The V gene is TRBV18, the J gene TRBJ1-1; 10 bases match TRBD1. J lost 6 bases, V lost 2 bases, and 6 bases had no gene match. This CDR3 has 15 amino acids. Germline V CDR1 and CDR2: KGHSH, LQKENI. CDR3 DNA: TGTGCCAGCTCACCATTAGGGACAGGGGAATCTGAAGCTTTCTTT. Translation: CASSPLGTGESEAFF. Filled out from reference TRBV18 and TRBJ1-1, the complete variable domain reads NAGVMQNPRHLVRRRGQEARLRCSPMKGHSHVYWYRQLPEEGLKFMVYLQKENIIDESGMPKERFSAEFPKEGPSILRIQQVVRGDSAAYFCASSPLGTGESEAFFGQGTRLTVV.

This clonotype was observed a handful of times. The V call is TRBV28, the J call TRBJ2-4; no clear D gene. This CDR3 comprises 14 residues. Trimming cost V 7 bases and J 3 bases, with 13 bases left between them. Per the germline V gene, CDR1 is MDHEN and CDR2 is SYDVKM. CDR3 protein: CASNPGDVKNIQYF. In DNA, the CDR3 is TGTGCCAGCAACCCCGGTGATGTCAAAAACATTCAGTACTTC.

The chain has TRBV7-9 and TRBJ2-1; D is possibly TRBD1 (5 bases). V was trimmed by 6 bases and J by 5 bases, leaving 8 bases between them. This CDR3 comprises 12 residues. Germline lookup yields CDR1 SEHNR and CDR2 FQNEAQ (reference sequence). CDR3: CASRIGDNEQFF. The CDR3 DNA sequence: TGTGCCAGCAGGATAGGGGACAATGAGCAGTTCTTC. Combining the CDR3 with reference TRBV7-9 and TRBJ2-1 gives the whole variable domain DTGVSQNPRHKITKRGQNVTFRCDPISEHNRLYWYRQTLGQGPEFLTYFQNEAQLEKSRLLSDRFSAERPKGSFSTLEIQRTEQGDSAMYLCASRIGDNEQFFGPGTRLTVL.

This clonotype turned up a few times. V gene TRBV7-9 combines with J gene TRBJ2-5; no firm D call. The DNA end lines up better with TRBJ2-7; the J call may be wrong. The CDR3 loop spans 13 amino acids. The germline V gene has CDR1 SEHNR and CDR2 FQNEAQ (reference sequence). CDR3 residues: CASSLDRDNEQYF. CDR3 nucleotide sequence: TGTGCCAGCAGCCTAGATAGGGATAACGAGCAGTACTTC.

J is TRBJ2-7 and V is TRBV11-1, with 10 bases matching TRBD2. The end of the DNA is better explained by TRBJ2-5, so the J call may be wrong. Germline CDR1 SGHAT, CDR2 FQDESV (reference sequence). This CDR3 is built from 15 residues. This CDR3 is CASSCALAGVETQYF. CDR3 coding DNA: TGTGCCAGCAGCTGCGCGCTAGCGGGAGTGGAGACCCAGTACTTC.

V and J are TRBV2 and TRBJ2-5, with D possibly being TRBD2 (6 bases). The J call may be in error: the DNA end matches TRBJ2-7 better. CDR1 SNHLY and CDR2 FYNNEI come from the germline V gene. This CDR3 spans 15 amino acids. CDR3 sequence reads: CASTWDFAIGSEQYF. The CDR3 bases are TGTGCCAGCACTTGGGACTTTGCCATCGGTTCCGAGCAGTACTTC.

This clonotype was detected a few times. The chain recombines TRBV18 with TRBJ2-1; D tentatively fits TRBD1 or TRBD2 (5 bases each). Germline lookup yields CDR1 KGHSH and CDR2 LQKENI. The CDR3 has 15 residues. V was clipped by 4 bases and J by 9 bases, with 19 bases between them. The DNA of the CDR3 is TGTGCCAGCTCACTCAACACGGAAGGGGCGGGTGAGCAGTTCTTC. This codes for CASSLNTEGAGEQFF.

This chain links TRBV3-1 with TRBJ1-2; D possibly corresponds to TRBD1 (6 bases). CDR1 and CDR2 from the germline V gene are LGHDT and YNNKEL (reference sequence). The V end lost 2 bases, the J end lost 8 bases, and 15 bases lay between the germline ends. The CDR3 length is 14 residues. The CDR3 loop is CASSQWGGTSGYTF. The CDR3 DNA follows: TGTGCCAGCAGCCAATGGGGGGGCACCTCCGGCTACACCTTC.

This chain links TRBV20-1 with TRBJ2-7; D gene uncertain. The CDR3 runs 16 residues. Trimming shortened V by 3 bases and J by 0 bases, and 18 bases separated the two germline ends. Germline values: CDR1 DFQATT, CDR2 SNEGSKA (reference sequence). Here the CDR3 reads CSARITAETSSYEQYF. Here the CDR3 DNA reads TGCAGTGCTAGGATCACGGCGGAAACAAGCTCCTACGAGCAGTACTTC.

The rearrangement uses TRBV15 and TRBJ2-7; D tentatively fits TRBD1 or TRBD2 (5 bases each). The V and J ends lost 3 bases and 7 bases respectively, with 16 bases between them. Looked up from germline, CDR1 is LNHNV and CDR2 is YYDKDF (reference sequence). The length of the CDR3 is 14 residues. DNA of the CDR3: TGTGCCACCAGCAGGGGACCAGGCAACAATGAGCAGTACTTC. This sequence encodes CATSRGPGNNEQYF.

V is TRBV20-1 and J is TRBJ1-2, with D perhaps matching TRBD1 (6 bases). This CDR3 contains 14 residues. The V end lost 5 bases, the J end lost 4 bases, and 17 bases lay between the germline ends. Germline lookup yields CDR1 DFQATT and CDR2 SNEGSKA (reference sequence). The CDR3 sequence: CSAEPGAFAYGYTF. Here the CDR3 DNA reads TGCAGTGCTGAACCGGGGGCATTCGCCTATGGCTACACCTTC.